These 9 T cell receptor beta chains share one sample of origin, sequenced in a study of T cell changes during pregnancy in multiple sclerosis. Repertoires were generated with immunoSEQ multiplex PCR, while TCRdb's copy carries only in-frame clones and drops some. The profile shows about 38,000 clones, about 90% of them singletons. The sample was CD4+ T cells from peripheral blood mononuclear cells, taken before pregnancy. These receptors were collected from a female donor with multiple sclerosis, enrolled in a pregnancy study.

V usage is TRBV7-2 and J usage is TRBJ1-3; D ambiguous. V dropped 1 base and J dropped 8 bases, with 9 bases sitting between them. Germline loops: CDR1 SGHTA, CDR2 FQGNSA. The CDR3 length is 13 residues. The DNA for the CDR3 is TGTGCCAGCAGCTTAGATCCAGGCCACACCATATATTTT. This gives the protein CASSLDPGHTIYF.

This rearrangement joins TRBV7-2 to TRBJ1-4; 7 positions match TRBD1. Losses at the gene ends were 6 bases for V and 7 bases for J; bases not matched to a gene: 14. CDR1 SGHTA and CDR2 FQGNSA come from the germline V gene. There are 16 residues in the CDR3. The CDR3 region has the DNA TGTGCCAGCAGTTTCAGGTCGACAGGGTCTGGTGAAAAACTGTTTTTT. Amino acid sequence: CASSFRSTGSGEKLFF.

The chain uses TRBV7-6 and TRBJ2-5; TRBD1 agrees at 8 bases. This CDR3 has 14 residues. Germline V lookup: CDR1 SGHVS, CDR2 FNYEAQ. The V and J ends lost 3 bases and 4 bases, in that order; junction bases with no gene match: 4. The CDR3 DNA reads as TGTGCCAGCAGCTTCGAAACAGGGGGAGAGACCCAGTACTTC. Translating it yields CASSFETGGETQYF.

The J gene is TRBJ2-1, the V gene TRBV5-1; the D gene is possibly TRBD2 (6 bases). The CDR3 sequence is 14 residues long. V dropped 0 bases and J dropped 8 bases, with 12 bases sitting between them. Germline V lookup: CDR1 SGHRS, CDR2 YFSETQ. CDR3 nucleotide sequence: TGCGCCAGCAGCTTGGAGGTTTGGGGGGATGAGCAGTTCTTC. Its translation: CASSLEVWGDEQFF.

This chain links TRBV7-2 with TRBJ1-1; possible D gene TRBD1, 5 bases. Germline CDR1 SGHTA, CDR2 FQGNSA. Trimming left V 5 bases short and J 4 bases short, with 11 bases between. The CDR3 extends over 13 amino acids. The CDR3 DNA reads TGTGCCAGCAGCAAAGGGGCAGGCACTGAAGCTTTCTTT. Its translation: CASSKGAGTEAFF.

The genes are TRBV28 and TRBJ1-3; tentative D call: TRBD1 (5 bases). Germline-derived CDR1 and CDR2 are MDHEN and SYDVKM. This CDR3 is 17 amino acids long. Between the trimmed V and J ends, which lost 4 bases and 0 bases, there was a span of 16 bases. The DNA for the CDR3 is TGTGCCAGCAGTTGGACCCGGGGGGGTTCCTCTGGAAACACCATATATTTT. As protein: CASSWTRGGSSGNTIYF.

The J gene is TRBJ1-2, the V gene TRBV4-3; D perhaps matches TRBD1 (6 bases). The CDR3 is 16 residues long. Per germline, CDR1 LGHNA and CDR2 YSLEER. Trimming cost V 0 bases and J 5 bases, with 16 bases left between them. The CDR3 DNA reads as TGCGCCAGCAGCCAAGACCCCCAGGGGAAGGCTTATGGCTACACCTTC. This encodes CASSQDPQGKAYGYTF.

The rearrangement links TRBV5-1 to TRBJ2-6; D is undetermined. Germline-derived CDR1 and CDR2 are SGHRS and YFSETQ. The CDR3 runs to 16 residues. Trimming cost V 9 bases and J 1 base, with 17 bases left between them. The CDR3 here is CATSTPTSSGANVLTF. DNA of the CDR3: TGCGCCACCTCAACTCCTACGAGTTCTGGGGCCAACGTCCTGACTTTC.

The V gene is TRBV9, the J gene TRBJ2-7, with D possibly TRBD2 on 7 matching bases. CDR1 SGDLS and CDR2 YYNGEE come from the germline V gene. This CDR3 has 14 residues. V lost 5 bases to trimming and J lost 0 bases, with 12 bases between them. DNA of the CDR3: TGTGCCAGCAGTACCCGGGGGGCCTCCTACGAGCAGTACTTC. It specifies CASSTRGASYEQYF. The full variable domain, with the rest looked up from reference TRBV9 and TRBJ2-7, is DSGVTQTPKHLITATGQRVTLRCSPRSGDLSVYWYQQSLDQGLQFLIQYYNGEERAKGNILERFSAQQFPDLHSELNLSSLELGDSALYFCASSTRGASYEQYFGPGTRLTVT.